This T cell receptor (beta chain) emerged from a study of T cells in Graves' hyperthyroidism and ophthalmopathy. Patients aged 18 to 65 had newly diagnosed hyperthyroidism that had lasted under 2 months. Exclusion followed for patients with uncontrolled infection, other autoimmune disease, pregnancy or lactation. TCR beta CDR3 regions were amplified from RNA transcripts. Researchers ran a first-round RT-PCR on the TCR CDR3 using the HTBI primer set. TCRdb called the multiplex PCR reads again in MiXCR, with one record for every CDR3 protein. This sample carries some 350,000 distinct CDR3 sequences, under 20% of them seen once, and the ten largest clones take roughly 3.5%. The V and J ends lost 4 bases and 3 bases respectively, with 18 bases between them. This CDR3 region has 16 residues.

The sample consisted of blood. V is TRBV12-3 or TRBV12-4 and J is TRBJ2-5; D gene ambiguous. The sequence was obtained from a woman younger than 30 with Graves' hyperthyroidism. The CDR3 nucleotides read TGTGCCAGCAGTTCCTCCTTTACTGGCAGTGAAGAGACCCAGTACTTC. It translates to CASSSSFTGSEETQYF.